One sample yielded the 10 T cell receptor beta chains listed below, sequenced in a study of cytomegalovirus exposure and HLA in healthy donors. A multiplex PCR was run with 60 Vbeta primers and 13 Jbeta primers. Using immunoSEQ multiplex PCR, the repertoire was profiled, and TCRdb retains in-frame clones only, with some absent. The sample has some 130,000 clones; approximately 82% are singletons. Specimen: PBMCs. Source of these receptors: a man aged 50 to 60 in good health and CMV-seronegative.

The chain uses TRBV29-1 and TRBJ1-4, with D maybe TRBD1 (5 bases). The V gene lost 6 bases and the J gene lost 7 bases, with 15 bases spanning the gap. Germline CDR1 and CDR2: SQVTM and ANQGSEA. The CDR3 length is 13 residues. The CDR3: CSVMTDRGEKLFF. In DNA form, the CDR3 reads TGCAGCGTGATGACAGATCGAGGTGAAAAACTGTTTTTT.

The chain links TRBV4-1 to TRBJ2-7; possibly TRBD2 for D (6 bases). Per germline, CDR1 MGHRA and CDR2 YSYEKL. V lost 0 bases, J lost 4 bases, and 19 bases lay in between. CDR3 size: 17 residues. The CDR3 sequence: CASSQETGTSGIYEQYF. CDR3 DNA sequence: TGCGCCAGCAGCCAAGAAACCGGGACTTCGGGAATTTACGAGCAGTACTTC.

The chain joins TRBV27 to TRBJ1-5; TRBD1 is a possible D gene (6 bases). The CDR3 is made up of 14 amino acids. The V end was cut by 6 bases, the J end by 5 bases, with 14 bases between. The germline CDR1 and CDR2 sequences are MNHEY and SMNVEV (reference sequence). The CDR3 region has the DNA TGTGCCAGCAGCCCCAGGGGCATTTATCAGCCCCAGCATTTT. It codes for CASSPRGIYQPQHF.

For the CDR3, the DNA is TGTGCCAGCAGCTTAGTGACAGGGGGTTACAATGAGCAGTTCTTC. Its protein product is CASSLVTGGYNEQFF. This chain uses TRBV7-6 with TRBJ2-1; TRBD1 agrees at 9 bases. V dropped 1 base and J dropped 4; count of bases not matched to a gene: 2. The CDR3 is made up of 15 amino acids. Germline V gene lookup returns CDR1 SGHVS and CDR2 FNYEAQ.

The chain joins TRBV7-6 to TRBJ1-1; the D gene is possibly TRBD1 (5 bases). Germline CDR1 SGHVS, CDR2 FNYEAQ. This CDR3 is 16 amino acids long. V shed 3 bases and J shed 8 bases, with 22 bases lying between them. CDR3 DNA: TGTGCCAGCAGCTTGGGGATGGGGGGTGCAGGGAAAGAAGCTTTCTTT. Protein product: CASSLGMGGAGKEAFF.

V is TRBV4-1 and J is TRBJ1-2; 8 nucleotides agree with TRBD1. The V segment lost 2 bases and the J segment 2 bases; nucleotides outside the gene matches: 10. CDR3 length equals 17 residues. Looked up from germline, CDR1 is MGHRA and CDR2 is YSYEKL. CDR3 loop: CASSQTRRGPRNYGYTF. Here the CDR3 DNA reads TGCGCCAGCAGCCAAACGCGCAGGGGGCCTAGAAACTATGGCTACACCTTC.

The chain employs TRBV12-2 and TRBJ2-5; the table's D gene call, TRBD1, was not cross checked with the DNA. TRBV12-2 is listed as a pseudogene. The CDR3 contains 14 residues. CDR3 residues: CASRLAGAGETQYF. Written as DNA, the CDR3 is TGTGCAAGTCGCTTAGCGGGGGCTGGGGAGACCCAGTACTTC.

The chain uses TRBV7-6 and TRBJ2-1; a weak D match, TRBD1 (5 bases). The CDR3 has 17 amino acids. CDR1 is SGHVS and CDR2 is FNYEAQ in the germline V gene. V lost 5 bases to trimming and J lost 3 bases, with 20 bases between them. The CDR3 spells CASSPRGAGPHYNEQFF. The DNA for the CDR3 is TGTGCCAGCAGCCCCCGTGGGGCAGGGCCCCACTACAATGAGCAGTTCTTC.

The rearrangement links TRBV30 to TRBJ2-3; D gene unclear. The germline V gene encodes CDR1 GTSNPN and CDR2 SVGIG (reference sequence). The V gene lost 5 bases and the J gene lost 6 bases, with 15 bases spanning the gap. The CDR3 is 13 residues long. As DNA, the CDR3 is TGTGCCTGGTTTAGACTCCTGGAGGATACGCAGTATTTT. Translated: CAWFRLLEDTQYF.

The V call is TRBV19, the J call TRBJ2-6; D gene unclear. Germline V gene data show CDR1 as LNHDA and CDR2 as SQIVND (reference sequence). The length of the CDR3 is 14 residues. Trimming removed 11 bases from V and 0 bases from J, with 11 bases in between. The CDR3 DNA follows: TGTGCCGCAAAGGAGAGCTCTGGGGCCAACGTCCTGACTTTC. Encoded protein: CAAKESSGANVLTF.